The rows below give T cell receptor beta chains drawn from one sample of a study of cytomegalovirus exposure and HLA in healthy donors. Method: immunoSEQ multiplex PCR; TCRdb's copy keeps in-frame clones and lacks some. The sample includes around 110,000 clones, over 65% of them seen just once. The sequenced sample consisted of PBMCs. The receptors derive from a woman in her forties in good health and CMV-seropositive. CDR3s include the opening cysteine and the closing phenylalanine or tryptophan. Fields, in order: V gene, J gene, CDR3 protein.

v_call: TRBV18
j_call: TRBJ2-1
cdr3_aa: CASSPGSSGGTGEQFF

v_call: TRBV18
j_call: TRBJ1-1
cdr3_aa: CASSQSGTGPMNTEAFF

v_call: TRBV29-1
j_call: TRBJ2-2
cdr3_aa: CSVRQGRSGELFF

v_call: TRBV6-1
j_call: TRBJ2-7
cdr3_aa: CASSVAGESSYEQYF

v_call: TRBV7-9
j_call: TRBJ2-1
cdr3_aa: CSSWGQMYNEQFF

v_call: TRBV9
j_call: TRBJ1-5
cdr3_aa: CASSGGYSNQPQHF

v_call: TRBV5-1
j_call: TRBJ1-4
cdr3_aa: CASSFEGVRQKLFF

v_call: TRBV4-2
j_call: TRBJ1-2
cdr3_aa: CASSQELMTGGDGYTF

v_call: TRBV4-2
j_call: TRBJ2-7
cdr3_aa: CASSRAGGPNEQYF

v_call: TRBV4-1
j_call: TRBJ2-2
cdr3_aa: CASSDIAGGTGELFF

v_call: TRBV10-1
j_call: TRBJ2-7
cdr3_aa: CASSEADSPYEQYF

v_call: TRBV18
j_call: TRBJ1-5
cdr3_aa: CASSPGRGYSNQPQHF